The clone carrying this TCR beta chain was observed a few times. This specimen belongs to a study of shared clonotypes between healthy human individuals. Germline V gene lookup returns CDR1 MNHNY and CDR2 SVGAGI (reference sequence). The V gene end was trimmed by 6 bases and the J gene end by 5 bases; junction bases not matched to a gene: 11. The CDR3 length is 15 residues. Produced via immunoSEQ multiplex PCR; TCRdb's table is partial and in-frame only. The table includes some 2,500,000 clones, 93% detected once. Division of CD4+ cells produced a CD45RA+ naive subset and a CD45RA-negative memory subset.

The chain couples TRBV6-6 to TRBJ1-1, with 8 bases matching TRBD1. The sequenced material came from naive CD4+ T cells from PBMCs. Subset: CD45RA+ positively selected. This receptor was identified in a man between 18 and 35 years old in good health. Some clones in this sample may be carry-over from other donors' samples. Written as DNA, the CDR3 is TGTGCCAGCAGCCCTCGACAGGGGATAAGTACTGAAGCTTTCTTT. It translates to CASSPRQGISTEAFF.